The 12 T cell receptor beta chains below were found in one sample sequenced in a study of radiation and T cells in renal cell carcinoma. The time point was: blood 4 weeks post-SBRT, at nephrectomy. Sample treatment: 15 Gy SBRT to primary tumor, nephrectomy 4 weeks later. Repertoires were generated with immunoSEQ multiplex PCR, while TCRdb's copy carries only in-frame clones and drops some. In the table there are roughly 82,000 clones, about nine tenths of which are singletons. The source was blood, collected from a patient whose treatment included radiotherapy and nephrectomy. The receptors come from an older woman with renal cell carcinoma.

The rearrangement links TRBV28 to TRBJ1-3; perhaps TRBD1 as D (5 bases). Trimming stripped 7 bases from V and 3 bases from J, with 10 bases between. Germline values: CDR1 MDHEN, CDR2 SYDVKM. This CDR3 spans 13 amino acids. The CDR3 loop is CASTTGNGNTIYF. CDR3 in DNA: TGTGCCAGCACTACAGGAAATGGAAACACCATATATTTT.

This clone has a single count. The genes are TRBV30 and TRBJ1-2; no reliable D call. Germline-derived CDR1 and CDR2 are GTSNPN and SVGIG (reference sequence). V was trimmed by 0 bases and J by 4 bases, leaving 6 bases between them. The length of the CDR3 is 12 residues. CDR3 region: CAWSVLLYGYTF. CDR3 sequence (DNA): TGTGCCTGGAGTGTACTTCTCTATGGCTACACCTTC.

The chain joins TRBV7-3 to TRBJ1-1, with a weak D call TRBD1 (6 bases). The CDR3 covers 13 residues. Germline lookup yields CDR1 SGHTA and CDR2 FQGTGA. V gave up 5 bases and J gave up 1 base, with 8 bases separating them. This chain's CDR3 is CASSVDRNTEAFF. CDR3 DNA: TGTGCCAGCAGCGTGGACAGGAACACTGAAGCTTTCTTT.

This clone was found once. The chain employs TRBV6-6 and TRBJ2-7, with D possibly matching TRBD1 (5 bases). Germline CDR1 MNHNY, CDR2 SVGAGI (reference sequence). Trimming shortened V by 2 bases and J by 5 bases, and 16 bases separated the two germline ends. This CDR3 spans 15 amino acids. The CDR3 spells CASSYAQAPMNEQYF. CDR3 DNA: TGTGCCAGCAGTTACGCACAGGCTCCCATGAACGAGCAGTACTTC.

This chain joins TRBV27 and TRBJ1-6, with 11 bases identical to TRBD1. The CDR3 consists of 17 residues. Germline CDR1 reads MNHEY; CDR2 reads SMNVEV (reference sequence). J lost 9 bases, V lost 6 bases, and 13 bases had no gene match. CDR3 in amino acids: CASSPGVLGTGGSPLHF. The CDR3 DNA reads TGTGCCAGCAGCCCCGGAGTCTTGGGGACAGGGGGTTCACCCCTCCACTTT.

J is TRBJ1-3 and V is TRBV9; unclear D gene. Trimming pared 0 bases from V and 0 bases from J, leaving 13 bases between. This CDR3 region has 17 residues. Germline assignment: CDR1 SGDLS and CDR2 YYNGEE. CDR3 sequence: CASSVAIRGSSGNTIYF. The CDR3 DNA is TGTGCCAGCAGCGTAGCTATACGGGGTTCCTCTGGAAACACCATATATTTT.

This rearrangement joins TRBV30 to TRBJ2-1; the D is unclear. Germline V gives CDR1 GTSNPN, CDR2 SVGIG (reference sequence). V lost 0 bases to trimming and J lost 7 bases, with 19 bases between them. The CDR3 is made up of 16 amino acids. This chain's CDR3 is CAWSVLSPGYGNEQFF. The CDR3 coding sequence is TGTGCCTGGAGTGTACTTTCCCCAGGTTACGGGAATGAGCAGTTCTTC.

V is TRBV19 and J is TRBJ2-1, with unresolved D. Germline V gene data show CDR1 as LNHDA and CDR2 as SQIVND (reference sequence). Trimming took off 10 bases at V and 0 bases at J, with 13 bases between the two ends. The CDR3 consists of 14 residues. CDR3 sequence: CATKGKLSYNEQFF. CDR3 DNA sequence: TGTGCCACGAAGGGCAAACTCTCCTACAATGAGCAGTTCTTC.

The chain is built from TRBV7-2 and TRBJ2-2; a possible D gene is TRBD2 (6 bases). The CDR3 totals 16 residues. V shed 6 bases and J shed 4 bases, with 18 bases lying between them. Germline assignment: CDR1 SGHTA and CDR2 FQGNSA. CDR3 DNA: TGTGCCAGCAGAAAAGTGGGGGGATCGGGCACCGGGGAGCTGTTTTTT. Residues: CASRKVGGSGTGELFF.

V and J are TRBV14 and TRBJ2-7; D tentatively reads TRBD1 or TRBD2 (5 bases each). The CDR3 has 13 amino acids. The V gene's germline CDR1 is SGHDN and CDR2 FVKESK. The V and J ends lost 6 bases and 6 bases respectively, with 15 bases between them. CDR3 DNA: TGTGCCAGCAGAAAGGGGCCTGGGGGCGAGCAGTACTTC. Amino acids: CASRKGPGGEQYF.

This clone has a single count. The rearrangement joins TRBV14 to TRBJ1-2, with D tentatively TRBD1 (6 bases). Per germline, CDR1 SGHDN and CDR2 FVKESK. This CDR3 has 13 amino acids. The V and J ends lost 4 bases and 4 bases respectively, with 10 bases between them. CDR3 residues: CASSPGQSYGYTF. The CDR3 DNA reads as TGTGCCAGCAGCCCAGGACAGAGCTATGGCTACACCTTC.

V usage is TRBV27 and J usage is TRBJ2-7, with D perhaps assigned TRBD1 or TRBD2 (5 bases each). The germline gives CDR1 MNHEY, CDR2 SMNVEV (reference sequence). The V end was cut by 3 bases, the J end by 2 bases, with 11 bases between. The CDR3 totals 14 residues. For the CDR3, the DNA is TGTGCCAGCAGTTTGAGGGGTAAAGCCTACGAGCAGTACTTC. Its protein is CASSLRGKAYEQYF.